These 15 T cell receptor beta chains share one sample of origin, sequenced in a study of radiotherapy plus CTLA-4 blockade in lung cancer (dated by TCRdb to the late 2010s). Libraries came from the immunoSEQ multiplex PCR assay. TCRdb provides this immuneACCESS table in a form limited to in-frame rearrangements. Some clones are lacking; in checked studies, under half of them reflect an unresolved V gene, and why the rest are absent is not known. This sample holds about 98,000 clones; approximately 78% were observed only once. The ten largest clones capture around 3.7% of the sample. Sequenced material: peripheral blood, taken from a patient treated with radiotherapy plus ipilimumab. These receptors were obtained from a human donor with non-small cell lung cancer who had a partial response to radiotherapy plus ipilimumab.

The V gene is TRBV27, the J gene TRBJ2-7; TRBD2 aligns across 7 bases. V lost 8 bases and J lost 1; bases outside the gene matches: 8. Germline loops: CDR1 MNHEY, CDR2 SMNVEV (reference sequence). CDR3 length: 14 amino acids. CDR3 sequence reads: CASRRASGSYEQYF. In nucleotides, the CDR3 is TGTGCCAGCCGCCGGGCTAGCGGTTCCTACGAGCAGTACTTC.

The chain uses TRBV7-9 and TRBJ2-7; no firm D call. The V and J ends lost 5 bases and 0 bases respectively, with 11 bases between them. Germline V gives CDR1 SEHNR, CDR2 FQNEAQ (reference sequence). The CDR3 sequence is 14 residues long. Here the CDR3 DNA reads TGTGCCAGCAGCCCCACGAGGAGCTCCTACGAGCAGTACTTC. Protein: CASSPTRSSYEQYF.

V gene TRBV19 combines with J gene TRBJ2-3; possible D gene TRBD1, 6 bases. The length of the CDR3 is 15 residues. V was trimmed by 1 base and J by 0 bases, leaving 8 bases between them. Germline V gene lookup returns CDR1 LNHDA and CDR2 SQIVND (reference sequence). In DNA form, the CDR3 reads TGTGCCAGTAGTATAGGGACAGTAAGCACAGATACGCAGTATTTT. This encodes CASSIGTVSTDTQYF. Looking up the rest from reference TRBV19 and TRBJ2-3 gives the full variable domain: DGGITQSPKYLFRKEGQNVTLSCEQNLNHDAMYWYRQDPGQGLRLIYYSQIVNDFQKGDIAEGYSVSREKKESFPLTVTSAQKNPTAFYLCASSIGTVSTDTQYFGPGTRLTVL.

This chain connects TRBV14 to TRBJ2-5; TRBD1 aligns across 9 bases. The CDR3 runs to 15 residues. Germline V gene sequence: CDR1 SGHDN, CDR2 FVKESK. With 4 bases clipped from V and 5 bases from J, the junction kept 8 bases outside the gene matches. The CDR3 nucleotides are TGTGCCAGCAGCCTTCCCGGGACAGGGTACGAGACCCAGTACTTC. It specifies CASSLPGTGYETQYF.

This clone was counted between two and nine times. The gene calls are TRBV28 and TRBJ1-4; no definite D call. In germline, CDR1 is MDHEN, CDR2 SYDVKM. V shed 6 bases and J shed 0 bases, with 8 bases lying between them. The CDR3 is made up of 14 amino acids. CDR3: CASSDSPTNEKLFF. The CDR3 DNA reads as TGTGCCAGCAGCGACTCTCCAACTAATGAAAAACTGTTTTTT.

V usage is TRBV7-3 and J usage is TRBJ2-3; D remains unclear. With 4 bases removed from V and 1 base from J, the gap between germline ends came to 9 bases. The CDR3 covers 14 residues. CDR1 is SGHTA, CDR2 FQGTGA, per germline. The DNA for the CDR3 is TGTGCCAGCAGCTCGCTGACTGGCACAGATACGCAGTATTTT. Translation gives CASSSLTGTDTQYF.

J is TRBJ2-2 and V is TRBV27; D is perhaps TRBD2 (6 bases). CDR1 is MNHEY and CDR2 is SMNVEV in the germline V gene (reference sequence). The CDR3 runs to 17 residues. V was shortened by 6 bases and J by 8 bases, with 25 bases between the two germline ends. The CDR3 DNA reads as TGTGCCAGCAGCAAATCCCAGCCTGGAGGGTGGGGTGGGGAGCTGTTTTTT. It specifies CASSKSQPGGWGGELFF.

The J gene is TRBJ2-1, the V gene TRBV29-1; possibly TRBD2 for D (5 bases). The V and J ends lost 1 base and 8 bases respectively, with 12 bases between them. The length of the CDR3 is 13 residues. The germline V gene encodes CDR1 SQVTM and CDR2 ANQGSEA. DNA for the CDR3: TGCAGCGTTGAAGGGGAGCGAGCGGATGAGCAGTTCTTC. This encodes CSVEGERADEQFF.

Here the CDR3 DNA reads TGTGCCAGCAGCTCCACGGCGGGAGGGCGTGAGCAGTTCTTC. Translated, it gives CASSSTAGGREQFF. V gene TRBV7-3 combines with J gene TRBJ2-1, with 9 nucleotides matching TRBD2. Germline CDR1 and CDR2: SGHTA and FQGTGA. The V and J ends lost 4 bases and 9 bases, in that order; junction bases with no gene match: 7. The CDR3 has 14 amino acids.

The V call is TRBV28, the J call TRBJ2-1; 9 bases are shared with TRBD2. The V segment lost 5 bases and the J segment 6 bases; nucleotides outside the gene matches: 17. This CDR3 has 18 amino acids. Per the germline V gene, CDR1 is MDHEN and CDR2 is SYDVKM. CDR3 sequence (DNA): TGTGCCAGCAGTCCTTCCGGGACTAGCCGATTATCAGGCAATGAGCAGTTCTTC. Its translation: CASSPSGTSRLSGNEQFF.

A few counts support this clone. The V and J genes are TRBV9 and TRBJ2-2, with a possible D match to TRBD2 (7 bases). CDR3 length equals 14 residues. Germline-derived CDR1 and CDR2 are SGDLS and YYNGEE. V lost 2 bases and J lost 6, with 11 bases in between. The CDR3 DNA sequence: TGTGCCAGCAGCGTCGGAGGGGGGGCCGGGGAGCTGTTTTTT. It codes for CASSVGGGAGELFF.

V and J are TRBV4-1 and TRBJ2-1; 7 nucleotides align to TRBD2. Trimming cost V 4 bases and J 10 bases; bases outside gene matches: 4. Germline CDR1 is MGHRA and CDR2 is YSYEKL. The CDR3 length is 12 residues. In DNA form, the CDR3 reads TGCGCCAGCAGCCCTAGCGGAGGGGAGCAGTTCTTC. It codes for CASSPSGGEQFF.

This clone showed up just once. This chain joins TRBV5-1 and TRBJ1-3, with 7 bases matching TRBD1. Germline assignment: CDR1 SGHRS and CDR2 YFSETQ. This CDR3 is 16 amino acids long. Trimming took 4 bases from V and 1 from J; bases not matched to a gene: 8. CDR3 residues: CASSPTGDASGNTIYF. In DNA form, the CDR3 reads TGCGCCAGCAGCCCAACAGGGGACGCGTCTGGAAACACCATATATTTT.

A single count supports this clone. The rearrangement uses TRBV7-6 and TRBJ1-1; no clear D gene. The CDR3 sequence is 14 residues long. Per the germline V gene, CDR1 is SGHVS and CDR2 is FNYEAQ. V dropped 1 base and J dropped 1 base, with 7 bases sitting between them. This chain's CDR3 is CASSLVSGNTEAFF. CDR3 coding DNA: TGTGCCAGCAGCTTAGTTTCAGGGAACACTGAAGCTTTCTTT.

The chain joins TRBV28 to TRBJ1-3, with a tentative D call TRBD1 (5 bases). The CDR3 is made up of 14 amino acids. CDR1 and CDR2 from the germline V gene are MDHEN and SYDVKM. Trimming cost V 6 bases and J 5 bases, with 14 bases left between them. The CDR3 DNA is TGTGCCAGCAGCCAACGACAGACCAGAAACACCATATATTTT. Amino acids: CASSQRQTRNTIYF.